This TCR beta chain was documented in a study of blood T cell repertoires in COVID-19. Overall study: T cells, B-cell-depleted T cells, or PBMCs provided the cDNA or gDNA that served as material.

A single count supports this clone. In the authors' methods: Scientists estimated how many nucleated cells there were by amplifying reference gene primers. The assay was immunoSEQ multiplex PCR, and TCRdb's table has in-frame clones only and misses some. The D gene and trimming were derived from the DNA, and the V and J assignments and clone size from that table. The top ten hold about 10% of the sample, which has over 200,000 clones, roughly nine tenths seen once. The TCR sequence derives from a man aged 40-49 years who had recovered from COVID-19. Input material: peripheral blood.

CDR3 region: CASSPRPAGELFF. In DNA, the CDR3 is TGTGCCAGCAGCCCTCGCCCAGCCGGGGAGCTGTTTTTT. The chain has TRBV14 and TRBJ2-2; D gene uncertain. From germline, CDR1 is SGHDN and CDR2 FVKESK. Trimming shortened V by 4 bases and J by 6 bases, and 9 bases separated the two germline ends. The length of the CDR3 is 13 residues.